The clone carrying this T cell receptor (beta chain) showed up many times. The antigen is undetermined. TCRdb ran MiXCR on the 5' RACE reads and lists one entry per CDR3 protein. The profile covers 250,000 or so distinct CDR3 sequences, with over 8.5% appearing a single time and 5.5% to 8% taken by the ten largest. V lost 3 bases and J lost 7, with 6 bases in between. The CDR3 totals 11 residues. The data are from a study of CD8 T cells in ankylosing spondylitis. Overall study results and limits: As reported, disease-linked clones showed significant enrichment in matched ankylosing spondylitis synovial fluid.

V gene TRBV12-3 or TRBV12-4 combines with J gene TRBJ1-1; D not certain. The receptor was isolated from a male donor with ankylosing spondylitis or in good health (not recorded which). The sample was blood, either unsorted or a sorted T cell fraction (not recorded which). CDR3 loop: CASSFGSEAFF. The DNA for the CDR3 is TGTGCCAGCAGTTTCGGTAGTGAAGCTTTCTTT.